These T cell receptor beta chains were read from a single sample in a study of T cell responses to AZD1222 COVID-19 vaccine. Here immunoSEQ multiplex PCR was the method, and the copy in TCRdb shows in-frame clones only, minus some. The sample has 150,000 or so clones, just over 90% seen once. Source: peripheral blood, taken on day 0 of AZD1222 vaccination. The receptors here all came from an adult in good health. The CDR3 runs from the conserved cysteine through the conserved F or W. A D gene is named only where the DNA matches it firmly. Part of the rows lack a size; the others show once, few, many or a class for expanded clones.

TRBV19	TRBJ1-4	NA	NA	CASKLARIDGTNEKLFF	TGTGCCAGCAAATTGGCGAGGATTGACGGGACTAATGAAAAACTGTTTTTT
TRBV19	TRBJ2-7	TRBD2	NA	CASSIDRTSKSYEQYF	TGTGCCAGTAGTATAGACAGGACTAGCAAGTCGTACGAGCAGTACTTC
TRBV5-1	TRBJ1-4	NA	NA	CASSFDSGNNEKLFF	TGCGCCAGCAGCTTCGACAGCGGTAATAATGAAAAACTGTTTTTT
TRBV7-8	TRBJ1-2	NA	NA	CASSLETGTYGYTF	TGTGCCAGCAGCTTAGAGACGGGAACCTATGGCTACACCTTC
TRBV6-5	TRBJ2-1	TRBD2	NA	CASTTGLAGRNEQFF	TGTGCCAGCACCACGGGACTAGCGGGAAGGAATGAGCAGTTCTTC
TRBV19	TRBJ2-7	NA	NA	CASSPGRGFTYEQYF	TGTGCCAGTAGCCCAGGGAGGGGGTTCACCTACGAGCAGTACTTC
TRBV2	TRBJ2-7	NA	NA	CASSPGAYEQYF	TGTGCCAGCAGTCCAGGGGCCTACGAGCAGTACTTC
TRBV7-8	TRBJ2-1	TRBD2	NA	CASSSLAGRNEQFF	TGTGCCAGCAGCTCACTAGCGGGGAGAAATGAGCAGTTCTTC
TRBV2	TRBJ2-7	TRBD2	NA	CASKLAGGPREQYF	TGTGCCAGCAAACTAGCGGGAGGGCCGCGTGAGCAGTACTTC
TRBV9	TRBJ2-1	NA	NA	CASSVLGGASGNEQFF	TGTGCCAGCAGCGTATTAGGGGGGGCGAGTGGCAATGAGCAGTTCTTC
TRBV5-1	TRBJ2-2	NA	NA	CASSPDRLRNTGELFF	TGCGCCAGCAGTCCTGACAGGCTGCGAAACACCGGGGAGCTGTTTTTT
TRBV3-1/TRBV3-2	TRBJ1-5	NA	NA	CASSARIPFLAHQPQHF	TGTGCCAGCAGCGCTAGAATCCCATTTTTGGCTCATCAACCCCAGCATTTT
TRBV9	TRBJ2-5	NA	NA	CASSVGRGVRPLNF	TGTGCCAGCAGCGTAGGGAGGGGGGTTCGCCCCCTTAACTTC
TRBV18	TRBJ1-1	NA	NA	CASSPQDLNTEAFF	TGTGCCAGCTCACCCCAGGATCTGAACACTGAAGCTTTCTTT
TRBV7-2	TRBJ2-3	TRBD2	NA	CASSSGAGGWYF	TGTGCCAGCAGTTCGGGCGCGGGGGGGTGGTATTTT
TRBV5-4	TRBJ2-2	TRBD2	NA	CASSSDAGLAGTGELFF	TGTGCCAGCAGCTCCGATGCGGGACTAGCGGGAACCGGGGAGCTGTTTTTT
TRBV5-1	TRBJ1-1	TRBD1	NA	CASSLAGQGALNTEAFF	TGCGCCAGCAGCTTGGCGGGACAGGGGGCGCTTAACACTGAAGCTTTCTTT
TRBV15	TRBJ2-1	TRBD2	NA	CATSLRTSGGYNEQFF	TGTGCCACCAGCCTTCGGACGAGCGGGGGTTACAATGAGCAGTTCTTC
TRBV15	TRBJ1-4	NA	NA	CATSVWGDEKLFF	TGTGCCACCAGCGTGTGGGGTGATGAAAAACTGTTTTTT
TRBV3-1/TRBV3-2	TRBJ2-1	NA	NA	CASSPDTAFSYNEQFF	TGTGCCAGCAGCCCCGACACCGCGTTCTCCTACAATGAGCAGTTCTTC
TRBV18	TRBJ2-1	TRBD2	NA	CASSPLSSGGLPGGSYNEQFF	TGTGCCAGCTCACCGCTTTCGAGCGGGGGTCTCCCGGGGGGCTCCTACAATGAGCAGTTCTTC
TRBV11-3	TRBJ2-1	TRBD2	NA	CASSLDWASGRTSSYNEQFF	TGTGCCAGCAGCTTAGATTGGGCTAGCGGGAGGACCAGCTCCTACAATGAGCAGTTCTTC
TRBV18	TRBJ1-3	NA	NA	CASSAYLNLLGGTIYF	TGTGCCAGCTCAGCCTACCTAAACCTCCTTGGGGGCACCATATATTTT
TRBV15	TRBJ1-6	TRBD1	NA	CATSRRAGQGVEKSPLHF	TGTGCCACCAGCAGGAGGGCCGGACAGGGGGTGGAAAAATCACCCCTCCACTTT
TRBV11-2	TRBJ1-6	TRBD1	NA	CASSLGDRGSPLHF	TGTGCCAGCAGCTTAGGGGACAGGGGTTCACCCCTCCACTTT
TRBV7-9	TRBJ2-7	NA	NA	CASSNRQFGGTYEQYF	TGTGCCAGCAGCAATAGACAGTTCGGGGGTACCTACGAGCAGTACTTC
TRBV5-1	TRBJ2-1	NA	NA	CASAVEGFNEQFF	TGCGCCAGCGCCGTGGAGGGATTCAATGAGCAGTTCTTC
TRBV5-1	TRBJ1-2	NA	NA	CASSLSPGNGYTF	TGCGCCAGCAGCTTGTCCCCGGGGAATGGCTACACCTTC
TRBV7-9	TRBJ2-2	NA	NA	CASSFNLPGRGTGELFF	TGTGCCAGCAGCTTTAACCTCCCCGGGAGAGGCACCGGGGAGCTGTTTTTT
TRBV4-2	TRBJ1-2	NA	NA	CASSQGGGGRGTYGYTF	TGTGCCAGCAGCCAAGGAGGAGGAGGACGGGGAACCTATGGCTACACCTTC
TRBV5-8	TRBJ2-7	NA	NA	CASSLVGADYEQYF	TGTGCCAGCAGCTTGGTAGGGGCGGACTACGAGCAGTACTTC
TRBV7-8	TRBJ2-1	TRBD2	NA	CASSLGTTSVASYNEQFF	TGTGCCAGCAGCTTGGGGACGACTAGCGTCGCCTCCTACAATGAGCAGTTCTTC
TRBV5-1	TRBJ1-1	TRBD1	NA	CASSLGPTGVNTEAFF	TGCGCCAGCAGCTTGGGTCCCACAGGGGTGAACACTGAAGCTTTCTTT
TRBV12-3/TRBV12-4	TRBJ1-3	NA	NA	CASSLVSGNTIYF	TGTGCCAGCAGTTTAGTCTCTGGAAACACCATATATTTT
TRBV7-9	TRBJ1-1	NA	NA	CASSLNRDTEAFF	TGTGCCAGCAGCTTAAATCGGGACACTGAAGCTTTCTTT
TRBV7-2	TRBJ1-1	NA	NA	CASSLRWDTVNTEAFF	TGTGCCAGCAGCTTAAGGTGGGACACAGTGAACACTGAAGCTTTCTTT
TRBV6-2/TRBV6-3	TRBJ1-5	NA	few	CASSYSQARDQPQHF	TGTGCCAGCAGTTACTCCCAGGCCAGGGATCAGCCCCAGCATTTT
TRBV6-5	TRBJ2-2	NA	NA	CASSHTGQATGELFF	TGTGCCAGCAGTCATACCGGACAAGCCACCGGGGAGCTGTTTTTT
TRBV7-6	TRBJ2-2	NA	NA	CASSLYRSRANTGELFF	TGTGCCAGCAGCTTATACAGGTCTAGGGCGAACACCGGGGAGCTGTTTTTT
TRBV5-6	TRBJ1-6	NA	NA	CASSFSGGYNSPLHF	TGTGCCAGCAGCTTCTCAGGAGGCTATAATTCACCCCTCCACTTT
TRBV5-1	TRBJ2-3	TRBD1	NA	CASRGDRQTSTDTQYF	TGCGCCAGCAGAGGGGACAGGCAAACTAGCACAGATACGCAGTATTTT
TRBV3-1/TRBV3-2	TRBJ1-1	NA	NA	CASSQVAGNTEAFF	TGTGCCAGCAGCCAAGTTGCGGGGAACACTGAAGCTTTCTTT
TRBV3-1/TRBV3-2	TRBJ1-2	NA	NA	CASSLGQNYGYTF	TGTGCCAGCAGCCTTGGACAGAACTATGGCTACACCTTC
TRBV7-9	TRBJ1-4	NA	once	CASSRRQDVRTNEKLFF	TGTGCCAGCAGCCGCCGACAGGACGTACGAACTAATGAAAAACTGTTTTTT
TRBV6-5	TRBJ1-5	TRBD1	few	CASRGQFVGPQHF	TGTGCCAGCAGGGGACAGTTCGTTGGGCCCCAGCATTTT
TRBV15	TRBJ2-3	TRBD2	once	CATSGRASGRVAGDTQYF	TGTGCCACCAGCGGACGGGCTAGCGGGAGGGTAGCCGGAGATACGCAGTATTTT
TRBV25-1	TRBJ2-3	TRBD2	NA	CASSWSLGSGSTDTQYF	TGTGCCAGCAGTTGGAGCTTGGGTAGCGGGAGTACAGATACGCAGTATTTT
TRBV7-8	TRBJ1-2	NA	once	CASSLTPNGGYTF	TGTGCCAGCAGCTTAACCCCAAACGGCGGCTACACCTTC
TRBV5-1	TRBJ1-1	NA	NA	CASSLGSTMNTEAFF	TGCGCCAGCAGCTTGGGCTCGACCATGAACACTGAAGCTTTCTTT